The entry below describes one T cell receptor (beta chain). Its cognate antigen is unknown. The table came from immunoSEQ multiplex PCR; TCRdb's copy has only in-frame clones and leaves some out. The table has 24,000 or so clones, under 90% seen once. The sample comes from a study of EBV T-cell therapy then PD-1 blockade in nasopharyngeal carcinoma. With V trimmed by 5 bases and J by 7 bases, 6 bases remained unmatched. Germline CDR1 is LNHNV and CDR2 is YYDKDF (reference sequence). CDR3 length equals 15 residues. As for treatment: AdE1-LMPpoly-expanded autologous EBV-specific T-cell therapy followed by anti-PD-1 nivolumab.

This material consisted of CD8+ T cells from blood, taken at roughly day 60 from a patient whose treatment included autologous EBV-specific T cells and nivolumab. The chain employs TRBV15 and TRBJ1-6, with 9 positions matching TRBD1. The TCR sequence derives from a man between 40 and 49 years old with nasopharyngeal carcinoma. CDR3: CATSPQGQGNSPLHF. The CDR3 coding sequence is TGTGCCACCAGCCCACAAGGACAGGGGAATTCACCCCTCCACTTT. The whole variable domain, remainder taken from reference TRBV15 and TRBJ1-6, is DAMVIQNPRYQVTQFGKPVTLSCSQTLNHNVMYWYQQKSSQAPKLLFHYYDKDFNNEADTPDNFQSRRPNTSFCFLDIRSPGLGDTAMYLCATSPQGQGNSPLHFGNGTRLTVT.